The sequence of this T cell receptor beta chain was determined in a study of response to subunit inactivated influenza vaccine. V shed 4 bases, J shed 6 bases, and the junction held 6 bases outside the gene matches. The CDR3 covers 14 residues. CDR1 is SGHAT and CDR2 is FQNNGV in the germline V gene. TCRdb fed the RT-PCR reads into MiXCR, producing one record per CDR3 protein. The table has about 500,000 distinct CDR3 sequences, over 10% seen once. This clonotype was seen a handful of times. This sequence originates from a man over 45 who received an inactivated influenza vaccine. Sequencing was performed on PBMCs from blood, taken 45 days after vaccination. V and J are TRBV11-2 and TRBJ2-5; 9 nucleotides line up with TRBD2. This chain's CDR3 is CASSSRLAVKTQYF. The CDR3 nucleotides read TGTGCCAGCAGCTCCAGACTAGCGGTGAAGACCCAGTACTTC.